These 32 T cell receptor beta chains share one sample of origin, sequenced in a study of blood T cell repertoires in COVID-19. Repertoires were generated with immunoSEQ multiplex PCR, while TCRdb's copy carries only in-frame clones and drops some. The data show under 85,000 clones, approximately 91% seen once. Sequenced input: peripheral blood. Receptor source: a man between 65 and 85 years old with active or convalescent COVID-19.

Turning to this clone: The conserved phenylalanine or tryptophan normally closing the CDR3 is absent here, so this likely arose from a read error. The limits of the CDR3 on the DNA are not certain, so only TCRdb's listed CDR3 is given. J is TRBJ2-7 and V is TRBV7-2; TRBD1 is taken as the D call from the table, unchecked against the DNA. 15 amino acids form the CDR3, both terminal residues included. The germline V gene encodes CDR1 SGHTA and CDR2 FQGNSA. The CDR3: CASSSGLRGPGAPPI.

The CDR3 is CASSSGFDYGYTF. Here the CDR3 DNA reads TGCGCCAGCAGTTCCGGGTTCGACTATGGCTACACCTTC. The chain joins TRBV5-1 to TRBJ1-2; no definite D call. Between the trimmed V and J ends, which lost 5 bases and 3 bases, there was a span of 11 bases. Germline V gene lookup returns CDR1 SGHRS and CDR2 YFSETQ. This CDR3 is built from 13 residues.

V usage is TRBV24-1 and J usage is TRBJ1-6, with 7 nucleotides matching TRBD1. J was trimmed by 8 bases and V by 4 bases; bases with no gene match: 4. Germline V gene sequence: CDR1 KGHDR, CDR2 SFDVKD. CDR3 length: 14 amino acids. CDR3 sequence reads: CATSDPGTDSPLHF. Written as DNA, the CDR3 is TGTGCCACCAGTGACCCTGGGACAGATTCACCCCTCCACTTT.

V gene TRBV9 combines with J gene TRBJ1-4; TRBD1 matches at 10 bases. The CDR3 has 16 residues. V gave up 6 bases and J gave up 3 bases; unmatched junction bases: 8. Germline V gene sequence: CDR1 SGDLS, CDR2 YYNGEE. The CDR3 loop is CASTRTGGMANEKLFF. The CDR3 DNA is TGTGCCAGCACCCGGACAGGGGGGATGGCTAATGAAAAACTGTTTTTT.

The chain carries TRBV6-5 and TRBJ1-1, with TRBD1 matching 7 bases. V lost 8 bases to trimming and J lost 5 bases; unmatched junction nucleotides: 14. Germline CDR1 is MNHEY and CDR2 is SVGAGI. This CDR3 region has 15 residues. The CDR3 sequence is CASYRGDATRTEAFF. CDR3 nucleotides: TGTGCCAGCTACAGGGGTGACGCGACGAGAACTGAAGCTTTCTTT.

This sequence joins TRBV5-6 and TRBJ2-2; D unresolved. CDR3 length equals 15 residues. V was clipped by 0 bases and J by 1 base, with 7 bases between them. Germline V gene data show CDR1 as SGHDT and CDR2 as YYEEEE. In DNA form, the CDR3 reads TGTGCCAGCAGCTTGGCACAGAAGAACACCGGGGAGCTGTTTTTT. Translating gives CASSLAQKNTGELFF.

This chain joins TRBV24-1 and TRBJ1-1, with 9 positions matching TRBD1. With 1 base clipped from V and 8 bases from J, the junction kept 1 base outside the gene matches. CDR1 is KGHDR and CDR2 is SFDVKD in the germline V gene. The CDR3 loop spans 13 amino acids. CDR3 DNA sequence: TGTGCCACCAGTGATTTCACAGGGGGCGAAGCTTTCTTT. Protein product: CATSDFTGGEAFF.

The chain employs TRBV7-9 and TRBJ2-2; D is perhaps TRBD2 (5 bases). There are 15 residues in the CDR3. V was shortened by 2 bases and J by 4 bases, with 11 bases between the two germline ends. CDR1 is SEHNR and CDR2 is FQNEAQ in the germline V gene (reference sequence). CDR3 sequence: CASSLILDLTGELFF. The CDR3 region has the DNA TGTGCCAGCAGCTTAATACTAGACCTCACCGGGGAGCTGTTTTTT. Complete variable domain (other parts from reference TRBV7-9 and TRBJ2-2): DTGVSQNPRHKITKRGQNVTFRCDPISEHNRLYWYRQTLGQGPEFLTYFQNEAQLEKSRLLSDRFSAERPKGSFSTLEIQRTEQGDSAMYLCASSLILDLTGELFFGEGSRLTVL.

The chain is built from TRBV9 and TRBJ1-5; no firm D call. This CDR3 is 15 amino acids long. Germline V gives CDR1 SGDLS, CDR2 YYNGEE. V dropped 0 bases and J dropped 3 bases, with 10 bases sitting between them. The CDR3 region is CASSVDGRDNQPQHF. The DNA for the CDR3 is TGTGCCAGCAGCGTAGATGGGAGGGACAATCAGCCCCAGCATTTT. The full variable domain, rest sourced from reference TRBV9 and TRBJ1-5, is DSGVTQTPKHLITATGQRVTLRCSPRSGDLSVYWYQQSLDQGLQFLIQYYNGEERAKGNILERFSAQQFPDLHSELNLSSLELGDSALYFCASSVDGRDNQPQHFGDGTRLSIL.

In nucleotides, the CDR3 is TGTGCCATTCGGTTAAGTTCGGGGGAGACTGAAGCTTTCTTT. This encodes CAIRLSSGETEAFF. The chain links TRBV10-3 to TRBJ1-1, with D perhaps TRBD1 (5 bases). The germline V and J ends were trimmed by 9 bases and 5 bases, with 19 bases remaining between them. The CDR3 length is 14 residues. Per the germline V gene, CDR1 is ENHRY and CDR2 is SYGVKD.

The V call is TRBV7-9, the J call TRBJ1-2, with D perhaps TRBD1 (5 bases). The V end was cut by 8 bases, the J end by 7 bases, with 14 bases between. From germline, CDR1 is SEHNR and CDR2 FQNEAQ (reference sequence). CDR3 length equals 12 residues. The CDR3 DNA is TGTGCCAGCGAGAGGTCGGGGGTTGGCTACACCTTC. Amino acids: CASERSGVGYTF.

The chain has TRBV10-2 and TRBJ2-1; TRBD2 matches 9 bases. Germline V gene lookup returns CDR1 WSHSY and CDR2 SAAADI. Losses at the gene ends were 6 bases for V and 3 bases for J; bases not matched to a gene: 12. This CDR3 contains 17 residues. The CDR3 bases are TGCGCCAGCAGCTACTCTCAGGGACTAGCCCACTACAATGAGCAGTTCTTC. This translates into CASSYSQGLAHYNEQFF.

V gene TRBV5-1 combines with J gene TRBJ1-1; 7 bases align to TRBD1. In germline, CDR1 is SGHRS, CDR2 YFSETQ. The junction had 5 bases not matched to a gene; V was cut back by 3 bases and J by 6 bases. CDR3 length: 13 residues. This CDR3 is CASSWSTGAEAFF. As DNA, the CDR3 is TGCGCCAGCAGCTGGTCAACAGGGGCTGAAGCTTTCTTT.

V gene TRBV5-1 combines with J gene TRBJ2-7; 7 bases align to TRBD2. Trimming removed 4 bases from V and 5 bases from J; junction bases left unmatched: 12. The CDR3 consists of 15 residues. The germline V gene has CDR1 SGHRS and CDR2 YFSETQ. The CDR3 DNA sequence: TGCGCCAGCAGCCATAACAACGGGGGAGGGGACGAGCAGTACTTC. Protein: CASSHNNGGGDEQYF.

The V gene is TRBV11-2, the J gene TRBJ2-7; 7 nucleotides match TRBD2. CDR1 and CDR2 from the germline V gene are SGHAT and FQNNGV. The CDR3 has 15 residues. Germline trimming cut 4 bases from V and 2 bases from J; bases unmatched to any gene: 8. CDR3 nucleotides: TGTGCCAGCAGCTATCAACTAGCGCCTACCTACGAGCAGTACTTC. The encoded protein is CASSYQLAPTYEQYF. The full variable domain, completed using reference TRBV11-2 and TRBJ2-7, is EAGVAQSPRYKIIEKRQSVAFWCNPISGHATLYWYQQILGQGPKLLIQFQNNGVVDDSQLPKDRFSAERLKGVDSTLKIQPAKLEDSAVYLCASSYQLAPTYEQYFGPGTRLTVT.

This chain connects TRBV4-1 to TRBJ2-7, with 10 bases identical to TRBD1. Germline CDR1 reads MGHRA; CDR2 reads YSYEKL. This CDR3 region has 16 residues. The junction had 6 bases not matched to a gene; V was cut back by 1 base and J by 3 bases. The CDR3 sequence: CASSQVPGQGYYEQYF. The DNA for the CDR3 is TGCGCCAGCAGCCAAGTCCCGGGACAGGGGTACTACGAGCAGTACTTC.

The V call is TRBV6-1, the J call TRBJ1-4, with 8 bases aligning to TRBD1. The CDR3 is made up of 14 amino acids. V was pared by 6 bases and J by 4 bases, with 4 bases of the junction left unmatched. CDR1 and CDR2 (germline): MNHNS, SASEGT. The CDR3 DNA follows: TGTGCCAGCAGCAACACAGGGGGTAATGAAAAACTGTTTTTT. Translation: CASSNTGGNEKLFF.

The chain links TRBV25-1 to TRBJ1-6; 8 bases fit TRBD1. J gave up 6 bases and V 4 bases, and 8 bases lay outside the gene matches. The CDR3 has 16 residues. Germline V gene data show CDR1 as MGHDK and CDR2 as SYGVNS. This CDR3 is CASSARGTGVNSPLHF. The DNA of the CDR3 is TGTGCCAGCAGTGCCCGTGGGACAGGAGTTAATTCACCCCTCCACTTT. Using reference TRBV25-1 and TRBJ1-6 for the parts outside the CDR3, the full variable domain is EADIYQTPRYLVIGTGKKITLECSQTMGHDKMYWYQQDPGMELHLIHYSYGVNSTEKGDLSSESTVSRIRTEHFPLTLESARPSHTSQYLCASSARGTGVNSPLHFGNGTRLTVT.

V is TRBV30 and J is TRBJ1-2; tentative D call: TRBD1 (5 bases). Trimming cost V 0 bases and J 8 bases, with 16 bases left between them. The CDR3 runs to 14 residues. Germline V gene data show CDR1 as GTSNPN and CDR2 as SVGIG (reference sequence). The CDR3 coding sequence is TGTGCCTGGAGTGTATCGGGGGTTGCAAGGGGCTACACCTTC. This encodes CAWSVSGVARGYTF. Filled out from reference TRBV30 and TRBJ1-2, the complete variable domain reads SQTIHQWPATLVQPVGSPLSLECTVEGTSNPNLYWYRQAAGRGLQLLFYSVGIGQISSEVPQNLSASRPQDRQFILSSKKLLLSDSGFYLCAWSVSGVARGYTFGSGTRLTVV.

The chain couples TRBV6-2 or TRBV6-3 to TRBJ1-2; 7 nucleotides agree with TRBD1. CDR3 length: 15 residues. Per germline, CDR1 MNHEY and CDR2 SVGEGT. Trimming removed 4 bases from V and 8 bases from J; junction bases left unmatched: 13. The CDR3 spells CASSSGQPRIPGYTF. The CDR3 region has the DNA TGTGCCAGCAGTTCGGGACAGCCCCGCATCCCCGGCTACACCTTC.

This chain connects TRBV4-2 to TRBJ1-5, with unresolved D. The CDR3 length is 15 residues. CDR1 and CDR2 from the germline V gene are LGHNA and YNFKEQ. V lost 3 bases to trimming and J lost 0 bases, with 9 bases between them. CDR3 bases: TGTGCCAGCAGCCAGGAGGTTTATAGCAATCAGCCCCAGCATTTT. Protein sequence: CASSQEVYSNQPQHF.

The J gene is TRBJ1-2, the V gene TRBV12-3 or TRBV12-4, with 8 bases that match TRBD1. The CDR3 has 13 amino acids. V shed 4 bases, J shed 8 bases, and the junction held 6 bases outside the gene matches. The CDR3 loop is CASSWNRGTGYTF. DNA of the CDR3: TGTGCCAGCAGTTGGAACAGGGGGACGGGCTACACCTTC.

V gene TRBV2 combines with J gene TRBJ2-3; 9 bases fit TRBD2. The CDR3 totals 16 residues. Looked up from germline, CDR1 is SNHLY and CDR2 is FYNNEI. V trimming: 4 bases; J trimming: 0 bases; junction bases outside the gene matches: 5. The CDR3 bases are TGTGCCAGCAGTGCTCTAGCGGGGAGAAGCACAGATACGCAGTATTTT. This gives the protein CASSALAGRSTDTQYF. Filled out from reference TRBV2 and TRBJ2-3, the complete variable domain reads EPEVTQTPSHQVTQMGQEVILRCVPISNHLYFYWYRQILGQKVEFLVSFYNNEISEKSEIFDDQFSVERPDGSNFTLKIRSTKLEDSAMYFCASSALAGRSTDTQYFGPGTRLTVL.

The J gene is TRBJ2-1, the V gene TRBV29-1, with 11 bases fitting TRBD2. The CDR3 is 18 residues long. Germline loops: CDR1 SQVTM, CDR2 ANQGSEA. The J segment lost 9 bases and the V segment lost 4 bases, leaving 20 bases of the junction unmatched. The CDR3, as DNA: TGCAGCGTTGGCAACCCTAGCGGGGGGCCCCGGGGGAGGGGTGAGCAGTTCTTC. The encoded protein is CSVGNPSGGPRGRGEQFF.

The chain uses TRBV9 and TRBJ2-3; TRBD2 matches at 7 bases. Trimming took 1 base from V and 2 from J; bases not matched to a gene: 7. Looked up from germline, CDR1 is SGDLS and CDR2 is YYNGEE. The length of the CDR3 is 16 residues. The CDR3 nucleotides are TGTGCCAGCAGCGTATACCTAGCGGACCCCACAGATACGCAGTATTTT. This sequence encodes CASSVYLADPTDTQYF.

This clone turned up a few times. CDR3 amino acids: CASSRGPRQGPAYEQYF. The CDR3 DNA reads as TGCGCCAGCAGCCGGGGCCCACGACAGGGGCCCGCCTACGAGCAGTACTTC. The chain carries TRBV5-1 and TRBJ2-7; 8 nucleotides line up with TRBD1. The CDR3 totals 17 residues. CDR1 SGHRS and CDR2 YFSETQ come from the germline V gene. V lost 4 bases, J lost 2 bases, and 14 bases stayed unmatched.

The gene calls are TRBV18 and TRBJ1-5; D is perhaps TRBD1 (5 bases). The germline V and J ends were trimmed by 4 bases and 4 bases, with 11 bases remaining between them. CDR3 length: 14 amino acids. Germline lookup yields CDR1 KGHSH and CDR2 LQKENI. The CDR3 DNA follows: TGTGCCAGCTCACGATCAGGGAAGAATCAGCCCCAGCATTTT. Protein product: CASSRSGKNQPQHF. The full variable domain, completed using reference TRBV18 and TRBJ1-5, is NAGVMQNPRHLVRRRGQEARLRCSPMKGHSHVYWYRQLPEEGLKFMVYLQKENIIDESGMPKERFSAEFPKEGPSILRIQQVVRGDSAAYFCASSRSGKNQPQHFGDGTRLSIL.

The V gene is TRBV3-1 (or the pseudogene TRBV3-2), the J gene TRBJ1-2, with 8 bases that match TRBD1. CDR1 is LGHDT and CDR2 is YNNKEL in the germline V gene (reference sequence). With V trimmed by 4 bases and J by 8 bases, 9 bases remained unmatched. There are 14 residues in the CDR3. The CDR3 sequence is CASSRQQGVKGYTF. For the CDR3, the DNA is TGTGCCAGCAGCCGTCAACAGGGGGTGAAAGGCTACACCTTC.

The chain employs TRBV7-2 and TRBJ1-6; possible D gene TRBD1, 6 bases. The CDR3 length is 14 residues. Germline values: CDR1 SGHTA, CDR2 FQGNSA. Trimming took off 3 bases at V and 3 bases at J, with 6 bases between the two ends. DNA for the CDR3: TGTGCCAGCAGCTTGGACAGCTATAATTCACCCCTCCACTTT. Translating it yields CASSLDSYNSPLHF.

This clone came up once. The V gene is TRBV6-6, the J gene TRBJ2-7; 9 bases are shared with TRBD1. CDR1 is MNHNY, CDR2 SVGAGI, per germline (reference sequence). This CDR3 is built from 13 residues. V lost 4 bases, J lost 6 bases, and 4 bases stayed unmatched. CDR3 in amino acids: CASSWDRDSEQYF. In nucleotides, the CDR3 is TGTGCCAGCAGTTGGGACAGGGACTCCGAGCAGTACTTC.

The rearrangement joins TRBV7-9 to TRBJ1-3; D is undetermined. The CDR3 has 15 residues. CDR1 is SEHNR, CDR2 FQNEAQ, per germline (reference sequence). The V and J ends lost 1 base and 1 base respectively, with 8 bases between them. The CDR3: CASSLGTFSGNTIYF. CDR3 coding DNA: TGTGCCAGCAGCTTAGGGACTTTTTCTGGAAACACCATATATTTT.

The CDR3 spells CASSYPDRGHEQYF. CDR3 DNA sequence: TGTGCCAGCAGTTACCCGGACAGGGGCCACGAGCAGTACTTC. This chain links TRBV6-2 or TRBV6-3 with TRBJ2-7; TRBD1 aligns across 9 bases. CDR3 length: 14 residues. Germline V gives CDR1 MNHEY, CDR2 SVGEGT. Unmatched junction bases numbered 4, after V lost 2 bases and J lost 5 bases.